This T cell receptor beta chain was retrieved from a study of T cell changes during pregnancy in multiple sclerosis. The table came from immunoSEQ multiplex PCR; TCRdb's copy has only in-frame clones and leaves some out. The sample carries 40,000 to 50,000 clones, about nine tenths recorded once. The V end was cut by 4 bases, the J end by 5 bases, with 11 bases between. Germline CDR1 and CDR2: SQVTM and ANQGSEA. This CDR3 has 12 residues. Material: CD4+ T cells from peripheral blood mononuclear cells, obtained before pregnancy. The source of this sequence is a female donor with multiple sclerosis, enrolled in a pregnancy study. The V and J genes are TRBV29-1 and TRBJ1-1; no reliable D call. The CDR3 protein is CSVGWGGTEAFF. The CDR3, as DNA: TGCAGCGTTGGTTGGGGAGGGACTGAAGCTTTCTTT.